This entry lists 13 T cell receptor beta chains sequenced from one sample in a study of OX40 agonist ivuxolimab in advanced cancers. The assay was immunoSEQ multiplex PCR, and TCRdb's table has in-frame clones only and misses some. The sample shows tens of thousands of clones, less than 85% of them seen only once. The sequencing here drew on CD4+ or CD8+ T cells sorted from blood, taken in a trial of the OX40 agonist ivuxolimab. These receptors all come from an adult with an advanced solid tumor such as melanoma, head and neck, liver or kidney cancer.

This chain joins TRBV5-5 and TRBJ2-2, with D unclear. CDR3 size: 14 residues. Germline CDR1 reads SGHKS; CDR2 reads YYEKEE (reference sequence). V lost 2 bases, J lost 2 bases, and 7 bases lay in between. The CDR3 DNA is TGTGCCAGCAGCTTCCAGGTCAACACCGGGGAGCTGTTTTTT. Translation: CASSFQVNTGELFF.

The chain joins TRBV27 to TRBJ2-5; D is perhaps TRBD2 (6 bases). From germline, CDR1 is MNHEY and CDR2 SMNVEV (reference sequence). With 8 bases removed from V and 3 bases from J, the gap between germline ends came to 19 bases. This CDR3 spans 15 amino acids. CDR3 protein: CASGGLARSEETQYF. The CDR3 DNA reads TGTGCCAGCGGAGGGCTAGCGAGGAGTGAAGAGACCCAGTACTTC.

The V call is TRBV7-2, the J call TRBJ1-2; D perhaps matches TRBD1 (6 bases). Germline CDR1 is SGHTA and CDR2 is FQGNSA. The CDR3 loop spans 14 amino acids. With 5 bases removed from V and 4 bases from J, the gap between germline ends came to 14 bases. The CDR3 DNA sequence: TGTGCCAGCAGCACGGCGGACAGCTTCTATGGCTACACCTTC. Amino acids: CASSTADSFYGYTF. The variable domain in full, with the rest retrieved from reference TRBV7-2 and TRBJ1-2, is GAGVSQSPSNKVTEKGKDVELRCDPISGHTALYWYRQSLGQGLEFLIYFQGNSAPDKSGLPSDRFSAERTGGSVSTLTIQRTQQEDSAVYLCASSTADSFYGYTFGSGTRLTVV.

V is TRBV19 and J is TRBJ1-5, with D hard to call. Trimming removed 5 bases at V and 0 bases at J, with 17 bases between. CDR1 and CDR2 (germline): LNHDA, SQIVND (reference sequence). The CDR3 spans 17 residues. The DNA for the CDR3 is TGTGCCAGTAGTCTTGGAGTCCCAACATATAGCAATCAGCCCCAGCATTTT. It codes for CASSLGVPTYSNQPQHF. Full variable domain (remainder filled in from reference TRBV19 and TRBJ1-5): DGGITQSPKYLFRKEGQNVTLSCEQNLNHDAMYWYRQDPGQGLRLIYYSQIVNDFQKGDIAEGYSVSREKKESFPLTVTSAQKNPTAFYLCASSLGVPTYSNQPQHFGDGTRLSIL.

The V and J genes are TRBV6-5 and TRBJ1-5; unclear D gene. V lost 0 bases and J lost 5, with 5 bases in between. The CDR3 has 13 residues. The germline V gene has CDR1 MNHEY and CDR2 SVGAGI. The CDR3 DNA reads TGTGCCAGCAGTTACTCATGGGATCAGCCCCAGCATTTT. This translates into CASSYSWDQPQHF.

The V call is TRBV5-1, the J call TRBJ2-7, with 11 positions matching TRBD2. After removal of 4 bases from V and 9 bases from J, the junction contained 18 bases not matched to a gene. Germline CDR1 reads SGHRS; CDR2 reads YFSETQ. This CDR3 is built from 17 residues. The DNA of the CDR3 is TGCGCCAGCAGCGACGGCTACTGGACTAGCGGGCCCCGAGGGCAGTACTTC. It translates to CASSDGYWTSGPRGQYF.

This CDR3 is CASSLEEGGYNEQFF. In DNA form, the CDR3 reads TGTGCCAGCAGCTTAGAGGAGGGGGGGTACAATGAGCAGTTCTTC. The chain carries TRBV7-9 and TRBJ2-1; tentatively, D is TRBD2 (7 bases). There are 15 residues in the CDR3. Germline loops: CDR1 SEHNR, CDR2 FQNEAQ (reference sequence). V dropped 1 base and J dropped 4 bases, with 11 bases sitting between them.

The chain joins TRBV5-1 to TRBJ2-1; 8 bases agree with TRBD2. V lost 4 bases to trimming and J lost 0 bases; unmatched junction nucleotides: 9. The CDR3 is 17 amino acids. Germline CDR1 SGHRS, CDR2 YFSETQ. CDR3 amino acids: CASSIRLASYSYNEQFF. The CDR3 region has the DNA TGCGCCAGCAGCATTAGACTAGCGAGTTACTCCTACAATGAGCAGTTCTTC.

The chain combines TRBV18 with TRBJ2-3; either TRBD1 or TRBD2 may fit D (6 bases each). The CDR3 runs 14 residues. V was shortened by 6 bases and J by 1 base, with 11 bases between the two germline ends. Germline values: CDR1 KGHSH, CDR2 LQKENI. CDR3 in DNA: TGTGCCAGCTCCTATAGGGGGGGCACAGATACGCAGTATTTT. This sequence encodes CASSYRGGTDTQYF.

In the case of this clone: The junction does not match germline at one end; this may be a read error. The V call is TRBV7-2, the J call TRBJ2-1; no firm D call. Germline V lookup: CDR1 SGHTA, CDR2 FQGNSA. The CDR3 has 10 amino acids. For the CDR3, the DNA is TGTGCCAGCAGCTTTTATGAACAGTTCTTC. Its translation is CASSFYEQFF.

Only one count was recorded for this clone. CDR3 DNA: TGTGCCAGCAGCCTTCGGGGGCAGGGGGCTTCCTACGAGCAGTACTTC. Translated, it gives CASSLRGQGASYEQYF. The V and J genes are TRBV21-1 and TRBJ2-7; the D call TRBD1 from the table was never checked on the DNA. TRBV21-1 is a pseudogene locus. The CDR3 runs to 16 residues.

The chain couples TRBV11-1 to TRBJ2-5; perhaps TRBD1 as D (6 bases). Per the germline V gene, CDR1 is SGHAT and CDR2 is FQDESV (reference sequence). V was pared by 5 bases and J by 5 bases, with 15 bases between. The CDR3 extends over 14 amino acids. DNA of the CDR3: TGTGCCAGCAGCAAGAACAGGGTGGGGGAGACCCAGTACTTC. It codes for CASSKNRVGETQYF.

V usage is TRBV11-2 and J usage is TRBJ2-5; TRBD2 might be the D (6 bases). Trimming shortened V by 2 bases and J by 1 base, and 14 bases separated the two germline ends. This CDR3 is 16 amino acids long. Germline CDR1 reads SGHAT; CDR2 reads FQNNGV. The CDR3 reads CASSLIGGIFQETQYF. The CDR3 coding sequence is TGTGCCAGCAGCTTAATAGGCGGGATCTTCCAAGAGACCCAGTACTTC.